These T cell receptor beta chains were read from a single sample in a study of blood T cell repertoires in COVID-19. The assay was immunoSEQ multiplex PCR, and TCRdb's table has in-frame clones only and misses some. The sample includes approximately 250,000 clones, roughly 85% of them seen just once. The sequenced material came from PBMCs or T cells enriched from blood (not recorded which). The receptors shown here come from a woman in her forties or fifties with acute COVID-19. The CDR3 runs from the conserved cysteine through the conserved F or W. D genes are given only for firm matches. Part of the rows lack a size; the others show once, few, many or a class for expanded clones.

D,J,size,V,CDR3,DNA
-,TRBJ1-1,-,TRBV3-1/TRBV3-2,CASSQGAVHTEAFF,TGTGCCAGCAGCCAAGGGGCCGTCCACACTGAAGCTTTCTTT
TRBD1,TRBJ2-2,-,TRBV24-1,CATSGQGANTGELFF,TGTGCCACCAGTGGACAGGGGGCGAACACCGGGGAGCTGTTTTTT
-,TRBJ2-1,-,TRBV9,CASSVGSRFYNEQFF,TGTGCCAGCAGCGTAGGGTCTAGGTTCTACAATGAGCAGTTCTTC
TRBD1,TRBJ2-7,-,TRBV6-2/TRBV6-3,CASSRDRVRYEQYF,TGTGCCAGCAGTCGGGACAGGGTGCGGTACGAGCAGTACTTC
-,TRBJ1-5,-,TRBV18,CASSPQGHQPQHF,TGTGCCAGCTCACCCCAGGGGCATCAGCCCCAGCATTTT
TRBD1,TRBJ1-2,-,TRBV5-1,CASSLAGQGTFAGYTF,TGCGCCAGCAGCTTGGCTGGACAGGGTACCTTCGCTGGCTACACCTTC
TRBD2,TRBJ2-2,few,TRBV2,CASRGGLAGPHTGELFF,TGTGCCAGCAGAGGGGGACTAGCGGGGCCCCACACCGGGGAGCTGTTTTTT
-,TRBJ1-2,few,TRBV29-1,CSALTGTNYGYTF,TGCAGCGCCTTGACAGGCACCAACTATGGCTACACCTTC
-,TRBJ2-2,-,TRBV19,CASSAGNTGELFF,TGTGCCAGTAGCGCAGGGAACACCGGGGAGCTGTTTTTT
-,TRBJ1-2,-,TRBV7-2,CASRANYGYTF,TGTGCCAGCAGAGCCAACTATGGCTACACCTTC
-,TRBJ2-7,-,TRBV29-1,CSVARGATYEQYF,TGCAGCGTTGCCAGGGGGGCTACCTACGAGCAGTACTTC
-,TRBJ1-5,-,TRBV4-1,CASSQVGNQPQHF,TGCGCCAGCAGCCAAGTCGGGAATCAGCCCCAGCATTTT
-,TRBJ1-5,-,TRBV6-5,CASRPGTLNQPQHF,TGTGCCAGCAGGCCCGGGACACTAAATCAGCCCCAGCATTTT
TRBD1,TRBJ2-7,-,TRBV27,CASRTGQNLEQYF,TGTGCCAGCAGGACGGGACAGAACCTCGAGCAGTACTTC
-,TRBJ1-5,-,TRBV6-1,CASSEQVQNQPQHF,TGTGCCAGCAGTGAACAGGTCCAGAATCAGCCCCAGCATTTT
-,TRBJ1-5,-,TRBV7-9,CASSPINQPQHF,TGTGCCAGCAGCCCTATTAATCAGCCCCAGCATTTT
-,TRBJ1-5,-,TRBV7-2,CASSLTFQYQPQHF,TGTGCCAGCAGCTTAACATTTCAATATCAGCCCCAGCATTTT
-,TRBJ2-2,-,TRBV7-9,CASSLDFSHTGELFF,TGTGCCAGCAGCTTAGATTTTAGCCACACCGGGGAGCTGTTTTTT
-,TRBJ2-1,once,TRBV5-1,CASSLGRVGAEQFF,TGCGCCAGCAGCTTGGGGAGGGTGGGAGCTGAGCAGTTCTTC
TRBD1,TRBJ1-2,-,TRBV30,CAWRLGQANYGYTF,TGTGCCTGGAGATTGGGACAGGCTAACTATGGCTACACCTTC
TRBD1,TRBJ1-1,-,TRBV3-1/TRBV3-2,CASSHHSGQGASLLNTEAFF,TGTGCCAGCAGCCATCATTCGGGACAGGGGGCATCACTTCTTAACACTGAAGCTTTCTTT
TRBD2,TRBJ2-7,-,TRBV3-1/TRBV3-2,CASSQVSGVYEQYF,TGTGCCAGCAGCCAAGTGAGCGGGGTCTACGAGCAGTACTTC
-,TRBJ2-7,-,TRBV30,CAWSVRLASLTAYEQYF,TGTGCCTGGAGTGTACGTCTAGCCTCACTAACCGCGTACGAGCAGTACTTC
-,TRBJ2-7,-,TRBV19,CASSQGLASYEQYF,TGTGCCAGTAGTCAGGGACTGGCCTCCTACGAGCAGTACTTC
-,TRBJ1-4,few,TRBV19,CASSINGAGAFEKLFF,TGTGCCAGTAGTATAAACGGTGCAGGGGCATTTGAAAAACTGTTTTTT
-,TRBJ1-2,-,TRBV28,CASSAGARYGYTF,TGTGCCAGCAGTGCGGGGGCGAGGTATGGCTACACCTTC
TRBD1,TRBJ1-2,once,TRBV6-5,CASSYTGDGGYTF,TGTGCCAGCAGTTATACAGGGGATGGTGGCTACACCTTC
-,TRBJ1-4,-,TRBV18,CASSPNRETLFF,TGTGCCAGCTCACCGAACAGGGAAACGTTGTTTTTT
-,TRBJ1-3,-,TRBV5-1,CASSADGTAIGNTIYF,TGCGCCAGCAGCGCCGACGGCACAGCAATAGGAAACACCATATATTTT
-,TRBJ2-2,-,TRBV5-1,CASSLEAGIGELFF,TGCGCCAGCAGCTTGGAGGCGGGGATCGGGGAGCTGTTTTTT
TRBD1,TRBJ2-2,few,TRBV11-3,CASSPGTGNTGELFF,TGTGCCAGCAGCCCCGGGACAGGGAACACCGGGGAGCTGTTTTTT
-,TRBJ1-4,-,TRBV4-2,CASSQARAVANEKLFF,TGTGCCAGCAGCCAAGCCAGGGCAGTTGCTAATGAAAAACTGTTTTTT
TRBD2,TRBJ2-1,-,TRBV15,CATSSTTSGGIPSYNEQFF,TGTGCCACCAGCAGTACAACTAGCGGGGGCATTCCCTCCTACAATGAGCAGTTCTTC
-,TRBJ1-2,-,TRBV19,CATLGTSNYGYTF,TGTGCCACCCTAGGCACCTCTAACTATGGCTACACCTTC
TRBD2,TRBJ2-1,-,TRBV7-8,CASSGGAYNEQFF,TGTGCCTCATCGGGGGGGGCCTACAATGAGCAGTTCTTC
-,TRBJ1-2,many,TRBV6-2/TRBV6-3,CASSYSRSALPGGYTF,TGTGCCAGCAGTTACTCGAGAAGTGCCCTTCCCGGGGGCTACACCTTC
-,TRBJ1-4,-,TRBV3-1/TRBV3-2,CASSQATQVEKLFF,TGTGCCAGCAGCCAAGCCACACAGGTAGAAAAACTGTTTTTT
TRBD1,TRBJ1-2,few,TRBV30,CAWSVSTGGLYGYTF,TGTGCCTGGAGTGTATCGACAGGGGGTCTCTATGGCTACACCTTC
-,TRBJ1-1,-,TRBV7-2,CASSSDRKKGTEAFF,TGTGCCAGCAGCTCCGACAGGAAAAAGGGCACTGAAGCTTTCTTT
TRBD2,TRBJ2-3,-,TRBV14,CASSQGTSGGTDTQYF,TGTGCCAGCAGCCAAGGGACCAGCGGGGGCACAGATACGCAGTATTTT
-,TRBJ1-2,-,TRBV19,CASSASPGATNYGYTF,TGTGCCAGTAGTGCATCACCAGGGGCAACTAACTATGGCTACACCTTC
-,TRBJ1-5,-,TRBV7-2,CASSLVGPGNQPQHF,TGTGCCAGCAGCTTAGTTGGGCCAGGCAATCAGCCCCAGCATTTT
-,TRBJ2-2,few,TRBV3-1/TRBV3-2,CASSQARNTGELFF,TGTGCCAGCAGCCAAGCGCGGAACACCGGGGAGCTGTTTTTT
TRBD1,TRBJ1-1,-,TRBV27,CASSLSRGRDAFF,TGTGCCAGCAGTTTATCTAGGGGGCGCGATGCTTTCTTT
-,TRBJ2-3,-,TRBV6-1,CASSELQEWDTQYF,TGTGCCAGCAGTGAACTACAGGAGTGGGATACGCAGTATTTT
-,TRBJ1-5,-,TRBV6-5,CASRPTKNSNQPQHF,TGTGCCAGCAGGCCGACAAAAAATAGCAATCAGCCCCAGCATTTT
-,TRBJ1-6,-,TRBV3-1/TRBV3-2,CASSQQINSPLHF,TGTGCCAGCAGCCAACAGATTAATTCACCCCTCCACTTT
TRBD1,TRBJ1-5,-,TRBV23-1,CASSQQHRGLDQPQHF,TGCGCCAGCAGTCAACAACACAGGGGGCTGGATCAGCCCCAGCATTTT
TRBD2,TRBJ2-2,-,TRBV4-3,CASSPPVAGGPGELFF,TGCGCCAGCAGCCCCCCCGTAGCGGGGGGGCCTGGGGAGCTGTTTTTT
TRBD2,TRBJ2-1,-,TRBV30,CAWSQLAGSSYNEQFF,TGTGCCTGGAGCCAATTAGCGGGTAGCTCCTACAATGAGCAGTTCTTC
-,TRBJ2-1,-,TRBV6-5,CASSYSIGAEQFF,TGTGCCAGCAGTTACTCGATTGGGGCTGAGCAGTTCTTC
TRBD1,TRBJ1-2,-,TRBV2,CASRPDRGLNYGYTF,TGTGCCAGCAGACCAGACAGGGGGCTGAACTATGGCTACACCTTC
TRBD1,TRBJ2-1,-,TRBV5-1,CASSSGTGGAYNEQFF,TGCGCCAGCAGCTCCGGGACAGGGGGCGCCTACAATGAGCAGTTCTTC